Below, 6 T cell receptor beta chains from the same sample are listed, as sequenced in a study of identifying expanded T cells in peripheral blood. Sequencing used immunoSEQ multiplex PCR; TCRdb keeps in-frame clones, though not all of them. The sample consists of 100,000 or so clones, 75% to 90% of them appearing once. Sequenced: blood. The receptors were gathered from a person aged 18 to 70 in good health.

The rearrangement joins TRBV12-5 to TRBJ2-3; D remains ambiguous. The CDR3 loop spans 12 amino acids. Per germline, CDR1 LGHNT and CDR2 FRNRAP. V was cut by 7 bases and J by 10 bases, with 15 bases left in between. In DNA, the CDR3 is TGTGCTAGTGCTTCCGACATCGCTGCGCAGTATTTT. Its protein is CASASDIAAQYF.

The rearrangement joins TRBV7-3 to TRBJ1-2; the match to TRBD1 covers 8 bases. This CDR3 comprises 14 residues. The V and J ends lost 4 bases and 7 bases, in that order; junction bases with no gene match: 8. Germline V lookup: CDR1 SGHTA, CDR2 FQGTGA. CDR3 nucleotides: TGTGCCAGCAGCTCAGGACAGGGCGTGCGTGGCTACACCTTC. The encoded protein is CASSSGQGVRGYTF.

This sequence joins TRBV6-6 and TRBJ1-2; D gene unclear. Trimming took off 0 bases at V and 4 bases at J, with 12 bases between the two ends. CDR1 is MNHNY and CDR2 is SVGAGI in the germline V gene (reference sequence). The length of the CDR3 is 15 residues. The CDR3 bases are TGTGCCAGCAGTTACTCCCCACGGGGAGGCTATGGCTACACCTTC. Amino acids: CASSYSPRGGYGYTF.

This clone was picked up a small number of times. The gene calls are TRBV19 and TRBJ2-3; unclear D gene. V was trimmed by 6 bases and J by 0 bases, leaving 7 bases between them. Germline V gene data show CDR1 as LNHDA and CDR2 as SQIVND (reference sequence). The CDR3 covers 13 residues. The DNA for the CDR3 is TGTGCCAGTAGAGGGCAGAGCACAGATACGCAGTATTTT. The encoded protein is CASRGQSTDTQYF.

This clone has more than one count but fewer than ten. This chain uses TRBV7-9 with TRBJ1-1, with TRBD1 identical over 7 bases. The CDR3 extends over 12 amino acids. Losses at the gene ends were 1 base for V and 8 bases for J; bases not matched to a gene: 1. The germline CDR1 and CDR2 sequences are SEHNR and FQNEAQ (reference sequence). The CDR3 DNA reads TGTGCCAGCAGCTTAGGGGGACAGGAAGCTTTCTTT. This gives the protein CASSLGGQEAFF.

The table lists this clone with a count of one. The CDR3 coding sequence is TGCGCCAGCAGCTTGGGAGATGAGTCGGCGGGAGGCCGTCAAGAGACCCAGTACTTC. Protein: CASSLGDESAGGRQETQYF. The V gene is TRBV5-1, the J gene TRBJ2-5; 8 nucleotides agree with TRBD2. V lost 0 bases and J lost 2; bases outside the gene matches: 15. The CDR3 contains 19 residues. Per the germline V gene, CDR1 is SGHRS and CDR2 is YFSETQ.